A selection of T cell receptor beta chains follows, all from one sample in a study of CXCR3-negative and CXCR3-positive naive CD8 T cells. For each CDR3 protein, TCRdb gives one entry from its re-call of the 5' RACE reads, without DNA. Its listing shows 150,000 to 160,000 distinct CDR3 sequences. The source material was naive CXCR3+ CD8+ T cells from blood. All receptors come from a human donor in good health. Some clones in this sample may be carry-over from other donors' samples. The CDR3 runs from the conserved cysteine through the conserved F or W. Fields, in order: CDR3 protein, J gene, V gene.

CSVESRDNYEQYF,TRBJ2-7,TRBV29-1
CASSRPSLETQYF,TRBJ2-5,TRBV11-2
CASSYGSQGDEQFF,TRBJ2-1,TRBV28
CASSPRGAGADTGELFF,TRBJ2-2,TRBV13
CASSLSRIYEQYF,TRBJ2-7,TRBV27
CSVDRQGHYGYTF,TRBJ1-2,TRBV29-1
CASSHGASGSWSYNEQFF,TRBJ2-1,TRBV4-1
CASSLGQIDTQYF,TRBJ2-3,TRBV7-2
CASSLLGNREQFF,TRBJ2-1,TRBV28
CAISVLSSRVDDEQFF,TRBJ2-1,TRBV10-3
CASRRLGAYEQYF,TRBJ2-7,TRBV6-5
CASSLGDRGQFF,TRBJ2-1,TRBV12-3/TRBV12-4
CASSPSLRDRVYGETQYF,TRBJ2-5,TRBV28
CASSLVTRDLDTEAFF,TRBJ1-1,TRBV11-2
CAISVTGTETQYF,TRBJ2-5,TRBV10-3
CASSRLAGGPGELFF,TRBJ2-2,TRBV12-3/TRBV12-4
CASSAPGTGVDYGYTF,TRBJ1-2,TRBV4-1
CASSPGLAGGGYNEQFF,TRBJ2-1,TRBV6-2/TRBV6-3
CASSPLDAGFYNEQFF,TRBJ2-1,TRBV7-9